This T cell receptor (beta chain) came from a study of blood T cell repertoires in COVID-19. Background on the study: The samples span acute and convalescent COVID-19 from the United States, Italy and Spain. From T cells, B-cell-depleted T cells, or PBMCs came the material, which was cDNA or gDNA.

This clone appeared a few times. This sample also contains other DNA sequences that code for the same CDR3. Source study methods: How many nucleated cells were present was estimated from reference gene primer amplification. Produced via immunoSEQ multiplex PCR; TCRdb's table is partial and in-frame only. V and J calls and clone size are given by that table; D and trimming were obtained from the DNA. In the table there are 90,000 to 120,000 clones, roughly nine tenths of which are singletons. The sequencing sample was made of peripheral blood. This clonotype was obtained from a woman of 80 years or more with acute or convalescent COVID-19.

The CDR3 nucleotides read TGTGCCAGCAGCGCTACCATGAACACTGAAGCTTTCTTT. It encodes CASSATMNTEAFF. The V call is TRBV7-2, the J call TRBJ1-1; the D is unclear. The CDR3 loop spans 13 amino acids. V lost 5 bases, J lost 0 bases, and 7 bases lay in between. Germline values: CDR1 SGHTA, CDR2 FQGNSA.